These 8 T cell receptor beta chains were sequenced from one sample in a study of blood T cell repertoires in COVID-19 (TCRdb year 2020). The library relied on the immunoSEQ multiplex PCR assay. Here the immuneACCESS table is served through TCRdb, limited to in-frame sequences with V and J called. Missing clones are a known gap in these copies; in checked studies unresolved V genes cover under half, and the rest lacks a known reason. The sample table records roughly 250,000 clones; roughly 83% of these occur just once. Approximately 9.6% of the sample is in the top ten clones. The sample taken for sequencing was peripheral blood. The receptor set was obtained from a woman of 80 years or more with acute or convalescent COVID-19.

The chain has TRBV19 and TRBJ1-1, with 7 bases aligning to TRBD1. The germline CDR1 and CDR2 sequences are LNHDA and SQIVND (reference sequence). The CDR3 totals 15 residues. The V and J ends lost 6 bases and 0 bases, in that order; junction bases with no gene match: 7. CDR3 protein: CASRTGTAMNTEAFF. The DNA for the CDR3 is TGTGCCAGTAGGACGGGGACAGCAATGAACACTGAAGCTTTCTTT.

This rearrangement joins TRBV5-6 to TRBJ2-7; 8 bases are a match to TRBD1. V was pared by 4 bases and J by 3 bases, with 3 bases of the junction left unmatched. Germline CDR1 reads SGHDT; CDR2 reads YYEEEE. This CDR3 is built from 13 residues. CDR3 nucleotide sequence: TGTGCCAGCAGCAGGGACAGGCTCTACGAGCAGTACTTC. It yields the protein CASSRDRLYEQYF.

Written as DNA, the CDR3 is TGCAGTCTAGCCGAGGAAGAGACCCAGTACTTC. Protein sequence: CSLAEEETQYF. This chain connects TRBV20-1 to TRBJ2-5; D might be TRBD2 (5 bases). From germline, CDR1 is DFQATT and CDR2 SNEGSKA (reference sequence). Trimming stripped 8 bases from V and 3 bases from J, with 10 bases between. This CDR3 comprises 11 residues.

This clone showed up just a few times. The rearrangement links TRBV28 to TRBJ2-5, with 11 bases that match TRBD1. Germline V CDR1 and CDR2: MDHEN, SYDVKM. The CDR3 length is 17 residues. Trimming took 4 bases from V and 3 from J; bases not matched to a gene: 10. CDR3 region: CASSSYTRDRGKETQYF. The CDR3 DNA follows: TGTGCCAGCAGTTCTTATACCAGGGACAGGGGGAAAGAGACCCAGTACTTC.

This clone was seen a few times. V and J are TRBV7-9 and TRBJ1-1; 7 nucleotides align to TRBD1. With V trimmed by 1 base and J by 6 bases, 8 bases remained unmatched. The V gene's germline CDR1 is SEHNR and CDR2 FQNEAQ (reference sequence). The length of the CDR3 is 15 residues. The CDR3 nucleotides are TGTGCCAGCAGCTTAGTGGCAGGGGGAAGGTCTGAAGCTTTCTTT. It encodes CASSLVAGGRSEAFF.

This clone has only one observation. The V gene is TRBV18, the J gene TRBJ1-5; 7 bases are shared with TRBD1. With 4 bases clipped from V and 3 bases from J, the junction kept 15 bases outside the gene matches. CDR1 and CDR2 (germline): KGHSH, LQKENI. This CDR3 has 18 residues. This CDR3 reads CASSLTSATGWDNQPQHF. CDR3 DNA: TGTGCCAGCTCACTAACCTCGGCGACAGGGTGGGACAATCAGCCCCAGCATTTT.

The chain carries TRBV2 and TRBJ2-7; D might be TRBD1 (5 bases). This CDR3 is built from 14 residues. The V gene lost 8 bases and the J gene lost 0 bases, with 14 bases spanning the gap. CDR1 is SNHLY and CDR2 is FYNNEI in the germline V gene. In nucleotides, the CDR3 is TGTGCCAGCCGGTCGTCAGGGAACTCCTACGAGCAGTACTTC. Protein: CASRSSGNSYEQYF.

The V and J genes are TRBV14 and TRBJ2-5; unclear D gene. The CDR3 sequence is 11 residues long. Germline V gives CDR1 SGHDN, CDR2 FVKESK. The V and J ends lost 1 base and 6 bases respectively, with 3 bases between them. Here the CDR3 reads CASSQGQTQYF. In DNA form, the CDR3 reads TGTGCCAGCAGCCAAGGGCAGACCCAGTACTTC.